These 2 T cell receptor beta chains came from one sample sequenced in a study of T cells in Graves' hyperthyroidism and ophthalmopathy (dated by TCRdb to about 2019). To prepare the library, multiplex PCR was applied. The sequencing machine was an Illumina HiSeq 2000. Amplification of TCR beta CDR3 regions was carried out from RNA transcripts. The TCR CDR3 was subjected to a first round of RT-PCR using the HTBI primer set and the Qiagen OneStep RT-PCR kit. TCRdb took the public reads, trimmed them with fastp at Q25, ran MiXCR for clone calling and kept in-frame beta chains. For every CDR3 protein sequence, its rows merge into one entry that carries the most common genes and DNA. Recorded for this sample are 400,000 to 550,000 distinct CDR3 sequences; approximately 15% of them occurred a single time. Around 17% of the sample is taken by the ten largest. The specimen sequenced was blood. The receptors here all came from a woman under 30 with Graves' hyperthyroidism.

The chain has TRBV20-1 and TRBJ1-1; 7 bases are a match to TRBD1. This CDR3 has 14 amino acids. The V gene's germline CDR1 is DFQATT and CDR2 SNEGSKA (reference sequence). V lost 3 bases and J lost 3; bases outside the gene matches: 7. CDR3 DNA: TGCAGTGCTAGTGGGGACAGTCGGGACACTGAAGCTTTCTTT. It codes for CSASGDSRDTEAFF.

Only a few counts were recorded for this clonotype. The chain carries TRBV19 and TRBJ1-5; 8 bases are a match to TRBD1. CDR1 and CDR2 from the germline V gene are LNHDA and SQIVND (reference sequence). Unmatched junction bases numbered 19, after V lost 4 bases and J lost 2 bases. The CDR3 has 20 amino acids. The CDR3, as DNA: TGTGCCAGTAGTAAAGGGGCAGGGGGCGCGGGGGTTGCCGGCAATCAGCCCCAGCATTTT. It encodes CASSKGAGGAGVAGNQPQHF.